This T cell receptor (beta chain) was recovered during a study of OX40 agonist ivuxolimab in advanced cancers. Overall study context: Patients treated during dose escalation were battling hepatocellular carcinoma, melanoma, renal cell or head and neck cancer.

TCRdb's table, derived via immunoSEQ multiplex PCR, lists solely in-frame clones and lacks some. The sample gives around 65,000 clones, approximately 90% of which show up once; 9.5% to 15% is in the top ten. This clone was seen a handful of times. Its antigen is undetermined. Overall study results and limits: In the expanded peripheral T cells, antigen specificity was never determined.

The source was CD4+ or CD8+ T cells sorted from blood, collected in a trial of the OX40 agonist ivuxolimab. This receptor was taken from an adult with an advanced solid tumor such as melanoma, head and neck, liver or kidney cancer.

CDR3 sequence (DNA): TGTGCCAGCAGACACACCTACGAGCAGTACTTC. It is translated as CASRHTYEQYF. This rearrangement joins TRBV28 to TRBJ2-7; no firm D call. The CDR3 totals 11 residues. V gave up 6 bases and J gave up 2 bases, with 5 bases separating them. Per germline, CDR1 MDHEN and CDR2 SYDVKM.